Detailed here is one TCR beta chain. Its antigen is not identified. This sample was included in a study of blood T cells in healthy people across ages. Next came a second PCR, run for roughly 7 to 12 cycles, which used a sample-barcoded 5' primer along with a J-beta primer mix. From each sample, at least 3 million paired-end reads containing CDR3 were obtained. TCRdb reprocessed the 5' RACE reads via MiXCR and lists one record per CDR3 protein. The sample holds 890,000 or so distinct CDR3 sequences, 55% to 65% seen once. Overall study results and limits: As age increased, TCR beta diversity per million T cells fell in a roughly linear fashion. CMV infection status of these donors was not known.

Germline values: CDR1 SGHRS, CDR2 YFSETQ. The ends were cut back, 0 bases at V and 11 bases at J, with 20 bases in the middle. The CDR3 spans 15 residues. Sequenced sample: blood. The origin of this receptor is a man aged 25 to 45 in good health. The chain joins TRBV5-1 to TRBJ2-5; weak D call: TRBD1 (6 bases). The CDR3: CASSLATGLNNEQYF. In DNA form, the CDR3 reads TGCGCCAGCAGCTTGGCAACAGGGCTTAACAATGAGCAGTACTTC.